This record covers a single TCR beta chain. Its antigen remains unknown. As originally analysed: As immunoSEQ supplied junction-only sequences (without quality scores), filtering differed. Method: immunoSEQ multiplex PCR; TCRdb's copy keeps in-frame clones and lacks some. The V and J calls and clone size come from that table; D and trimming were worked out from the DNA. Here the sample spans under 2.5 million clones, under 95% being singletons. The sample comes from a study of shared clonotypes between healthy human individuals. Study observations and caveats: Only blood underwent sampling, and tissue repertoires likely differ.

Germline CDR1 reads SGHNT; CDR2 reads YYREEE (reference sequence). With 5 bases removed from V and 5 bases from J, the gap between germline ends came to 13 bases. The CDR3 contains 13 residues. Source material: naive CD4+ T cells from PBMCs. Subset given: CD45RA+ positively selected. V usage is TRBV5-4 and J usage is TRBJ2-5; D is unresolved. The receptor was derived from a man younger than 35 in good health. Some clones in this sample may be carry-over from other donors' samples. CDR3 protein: CASSLSSVETQYF. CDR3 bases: TGTGCCAGCAGTCTGTCTAGTGTGGAGACCCAGTACTTC.